These T cell receptor beta chains were read from a single sample in a study of blood T cell repertoires in COVID-19. The data were produced by immunoSEQ multiplex PCR, yet TCRdb's version contains in-frame clones alone and is incomplete. The table records a few hundred thousand clones, 85% to 90% of them present only once. The sequenced sample consisted of PBMCs or T cells enriched from blood (not recorded which). The receptor set was obtained from a woman in her 50s who had recovered from COVID-19. Both conserved end residues are part of each CDR3. D genes are given only for firm matches. Clone size is shown for a subset of rows, as once, few, many or a class of expanded clone.

cdr3_aa	cdr3_nt	d_call	clone_size	v_call	j_call
CASIFGQVGNEKLFF	TGTGCCAGCATTTTCGGACAGGTTGGCAATGAAAAACTGTTTTTT	TRBD1	NA	TRBV2	TRBJ1-4
CASSQDASGTTKTQYF	TGTGCCAGCAGCCAAGACGCCAGCGGGACTACTAAGACCCAGTACTTC	TRBD2	NA	TRBV4-2	TRBJ2-5
CASSFARSSYEQYF	TGTGCCAGCAGCTTTGCTAGGAGCTCCTACGAGCAGTACTTC	NA	NA	TRBV11-2	TRBJ2-7
CASRQGRNTEAFF	TGTGCCAGCAGGCAGGGCAGGAACACTGAAGCTTTCTTT	NA	NA	TRBV7-3	TRBJ1-1
CASNSVGGTEAFF	TGTGCCAGTAACAGCGTAGGGGGCACTGAAGCTTTCTTT	NA	NA	TRBV2	TRBJ1-1
CASSQRDRPTSSNF	TGTGCCAGCAGCCAAAGGGACAGGCCGACTTCTTCCAACTTC	TRBD1	few	TRBV3-1/TRBV3-2	TRBJ2-7
CASSYGLANDNEQFF	TGTGCCAGCAGCTATGGACTAGCGAATGACAATGAGCAGTTCTTC	TRBD2	NA	TRBV7-9	TRBJ2-1
CASSDGGGQYGYTF	TGTGCCAGCAGCGACGGCGGGGGGCAATATGGCTACACCTTC	NA	NA	TRBV27	TRBJ1-2
CASSLGGGVGTDTQYF	TGTGCCAGCAGCTTGGGAGGGGGAGTCGGGACAGATACGCAGTATTTT	NA	NA	TRBV5-4	TRBJ2-3
CASSITWDRGGTGELFF	TGTGCCAGTAGTATCACATGGGACAGGGGAGGAACCGGGGAGCTGTTTTTT	TRBD1	NA	TRBV19	TRBJ2-2
CASSVRFTSGNTIYF	TGTGCCAGCAGCGTCCGGTTCACCTCTGGAAACACCATATATTTT	NA	NA	TRBV5-6	TRBJ1-3
CASSVLEKDTQYF	TGTGCCAGCAGCGTATTGGAGAAAGATACGCAGTATTTT	NA	NA	TRBV9	TRBJ2-3
CASRVGLGSYEQYF	TGCGCCAGCAGGGTGGGACTAGGTTCCTACGAGCAGTACTTC	TRBD2	NA	TRBV5-1	TRBJ2-7
CASSPVTSGRDGEQFF	TGTGCCAGCTCACCTGTGACTAGCGGGAGGGATGGTGAGCAGTTCTTC	TRBD2	once	TRBV18	TRBJ2-1
CASSLGLGAYEQYF	TGTGCCAGCAGCTTGGGCCTGGGAGCCTACGAGCAGTACTTC	NA	NA	TRBV5-4	TRBJ2-7
CASSLVYQDTNTEAFF	TGTGCCAGCAGCTTAGTTTATCAGGATACAAACACTGAAGCTTTCTTT	NA	NA	TRBV11-1	TRBJ1-1
CASSLRTGISGYTF	TGTGCCAGCAGCCTCCGGACAGGGATCTCTGGCTACACCTTC	TRBD1	NA	TRBV11-1	TRBJ1-2
CAISGDRDGANYGYTF	TGTGCCATCAGTGGGGACAGGGACGGAGCTAACTATGGCTACACCTTC	TRBD1	NA	TRBV10-3	TRBJ1-2
CASGPRNNEKLFF	TGTGCCAGCGGGCCCAGGAATAATGAAAAACTGTTTTTT	NA	NA	TRBV28	TRBJ1-4
CASSSAPSGSTDTQYF	TGTGCCAGCAGCTCAGCCCCTAGCGGGAGCACAGATACGCAGTATTTT	TRBD2	once	TRBV9	TRBJ2-3
CASIRRDRAPHEQYF	TGTGCCAGCATCCGCCGGGACAGAGCCCCCCACGAGCAGTACTTC	TRBD1	NA	TRBV28	TRBJ2-7
CASSLLAGGPNEQFF	TGCGCCAGCAGCTTACTAGCGGGAGGGCCGAATGAGCAGTTCTTC	TRBD2	NA	TRBV5-1	TRBJ2-1
CASSHGTVNSYEQYF	TGTGCCAGCAGCCACGGGACAGTCAACTCCTACGAGCAGTACTTC	TRBD1	once	TRBV5-5	TRBJ2-7
CASSRDRVGTGELFF	TGTGCCAGCAGCAGAGACAGGGTCGGCACCGGGGAGCTGTTTTTT	TRBD1	NA	TRBV5-4	TRBJ2-2
CASSRDSSYNEQFF	TGTGCCAGCAGCCGAGACAGCTCCTACAATGAGCAGTTCTTC	NA	NA	TRBV9	TRBJ2-1
CASSERSGHTGELFF	TGTGCCAGCAGTGAACGCAGCGGTCACACCGGGGAGCTGTTTTTT	NA	NA	TRBV2	TRBJ2-2
CASSLPAGKGSGNAEAFF	TGTGCCAGCAGCTTGCCGGCCGGTAAAGGGTCAGGGAACGCTGAAGCTTTCTTT	NA	NA	TRBV5-4	TRBJ1-1
CASSTRDRDGYTF	TGCGCCAGCAGCACCCGGGACAGGGATGGCTACACCTTC	TRBD1	NA	TRBV4-1	TRBJ1-2
CASSISQNSPLHF	TGTGCCAGTAGTATTTCTCAGAATTCACCCCTCCACTTT	NA	NA	TRBV19	TRBJ1-6
CASSPQSTSGELFF	TGCGCCAGCAGCCCCCAATCGACATCCGGGGAGCTGTTTTTT	NA	NA	TRBV5-1	TRBJ2-2
CASSLIQGNTEAFF	TGTGCCAGCAGTTTAATACAGGGAAACACTGAAGCTTTCTTT	NA	NA	TRBV28	TRBJ1-1